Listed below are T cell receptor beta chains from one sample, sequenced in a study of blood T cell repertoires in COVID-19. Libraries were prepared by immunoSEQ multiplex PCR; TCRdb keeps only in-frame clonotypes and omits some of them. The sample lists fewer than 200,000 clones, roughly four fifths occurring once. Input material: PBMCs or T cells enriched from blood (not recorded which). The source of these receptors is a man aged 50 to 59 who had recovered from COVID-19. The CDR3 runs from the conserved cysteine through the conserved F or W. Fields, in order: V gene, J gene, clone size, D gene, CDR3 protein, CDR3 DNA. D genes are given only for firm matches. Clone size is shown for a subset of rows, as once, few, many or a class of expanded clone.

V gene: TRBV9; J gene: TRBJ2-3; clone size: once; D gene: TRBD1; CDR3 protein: CASSLMAGGGSTDTQYF; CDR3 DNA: TGTGCCAGCAGCCTGATGGCAGGGGGTGGTAGCACAGATACGCAGTATTTT
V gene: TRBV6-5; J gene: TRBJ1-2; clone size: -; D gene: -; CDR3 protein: CASRPAISGYTF; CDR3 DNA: TGTGCCAGCAGACCCGCGATAAGTGGCTACACCTTC
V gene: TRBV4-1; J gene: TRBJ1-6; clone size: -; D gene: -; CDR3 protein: CASSQGDNSPLHF; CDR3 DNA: TGCGCCAGCAGCCAAGGCGACAACTCACCCCTCCACTTT
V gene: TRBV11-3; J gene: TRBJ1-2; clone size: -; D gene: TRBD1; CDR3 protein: CASSSGTGGGYTF; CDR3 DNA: TGTGCCAGCAGCTCTGGGACAGGCGGCGGCTACACCTTC
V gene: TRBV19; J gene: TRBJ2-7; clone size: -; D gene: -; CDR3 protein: CASSISQGNYEQYF; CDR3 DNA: TGTGCCAGTAGTATAAGTCAGGGTAACTACGAGCAGTACTTC
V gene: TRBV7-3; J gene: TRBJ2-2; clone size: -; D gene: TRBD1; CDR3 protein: CASSRAGTGGTGELFF; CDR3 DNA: TGTGCCAGCAGCCGCGCCGGGACAGGGGGCACCGGGGAGCTGTTTTTT
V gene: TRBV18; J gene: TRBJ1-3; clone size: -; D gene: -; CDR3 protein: CASSPPGQLWSSGNTIYF; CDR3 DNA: TGTGCCAGCTCACCACCGGGACAACTATGGAGCTCTGGAAACACCATATATTTT
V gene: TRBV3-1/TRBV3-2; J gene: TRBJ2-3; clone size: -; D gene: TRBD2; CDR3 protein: CASSPGRGGRADTQYF; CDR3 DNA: TGTGCCAGCAGCCCAGGGCGGGGGGGCCGTGCAGATACGCAGTATTTT
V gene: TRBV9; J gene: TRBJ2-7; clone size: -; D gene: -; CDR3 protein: CASSRGGSYEQYF; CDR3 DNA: TGTGCCAGCTCTCGCGGAGGATCCTACGAGCAGTACTTC
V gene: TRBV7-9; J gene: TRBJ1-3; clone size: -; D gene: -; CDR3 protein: CASSLWQNSGNTIYF; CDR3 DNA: TGTGCCAGCAGCTTATGGCAAAACTCTGGAAACACCATATATTTT
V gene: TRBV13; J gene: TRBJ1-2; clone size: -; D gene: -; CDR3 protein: CASSLSRQDYGYTF; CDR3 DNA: TGTGCCAGCAGCTTATCAAGGCAGGACTATGGCTACACCTTC
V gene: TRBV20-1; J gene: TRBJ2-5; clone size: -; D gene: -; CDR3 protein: CSVQGQETQYF; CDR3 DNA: TGCAGTGTACAGGGCCAAGAGACCCAGTACTTC
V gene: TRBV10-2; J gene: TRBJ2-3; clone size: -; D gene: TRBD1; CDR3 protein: CASRSGTGGSDTQYF; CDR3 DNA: TGCGCCAGCAGATCCGGGACAGGGGGCTCAGATACGCAGTATTTT
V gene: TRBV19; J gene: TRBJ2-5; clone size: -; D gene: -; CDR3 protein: CASSRGLRRGETQYF; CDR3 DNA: TGTGCCAGTAGCCGCGGACTCAGGAGGGGAGAGACCCAGTACTTC
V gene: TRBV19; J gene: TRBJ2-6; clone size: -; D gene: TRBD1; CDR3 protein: CASSLRDRGKGSSGANVLTF; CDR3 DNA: TGTGCCAGTAGTCTCCGGGACAGGGGAAAAGGGTCCTCTGGGGCCAACGTCCTGACTTTC
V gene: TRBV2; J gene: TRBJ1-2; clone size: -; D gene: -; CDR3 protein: CASSEVSAGAFGYTF; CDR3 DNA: TGTGCCAGCAGCGAGGTTTCGGCTGGGGCCTTTGGCTACACCTTC
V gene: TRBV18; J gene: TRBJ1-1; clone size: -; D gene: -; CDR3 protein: CASSRPRVKNTEAFF; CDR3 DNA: TGTGCCAGCTCACGACCCAGGGTGAAGAACACTGAAGCTTTCTTT
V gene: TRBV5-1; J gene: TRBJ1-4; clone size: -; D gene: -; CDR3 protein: CASSLNQGEKLFF; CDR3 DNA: TGCGCCAGCAGCTTGAACCAGGGGGAAAAACTGTTTTTT
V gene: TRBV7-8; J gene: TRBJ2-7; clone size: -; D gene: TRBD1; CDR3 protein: CASSLEQGAYEQYF; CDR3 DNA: TGTGCCAGCAGCCTCGAACAGGGGGCCTACGAGCAGTACTTC
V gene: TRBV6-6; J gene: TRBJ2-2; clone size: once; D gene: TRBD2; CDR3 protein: CASSYRTSGVGGELFF; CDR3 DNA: TGTGCCAGCAGTTACCGGACTAGCGGGGTTGGTGGGGAGCTGTTTTTT
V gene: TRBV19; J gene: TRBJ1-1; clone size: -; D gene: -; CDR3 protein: CASSSQAEFTEAFF; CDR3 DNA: TGTGCCAGTAGTAGTCAGGCCGAGTTCACTGAAGCTTTCTTT
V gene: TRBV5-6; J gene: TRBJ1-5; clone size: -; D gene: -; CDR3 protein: CASSLGQALLNQPQHF; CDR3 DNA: TGTGCCAGCAGCTTGGGACAGGCGCTACTTAATCAGCCCCAGCATTTT
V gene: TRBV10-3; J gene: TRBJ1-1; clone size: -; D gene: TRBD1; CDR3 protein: CAIRDRAGTEAFF; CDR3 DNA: TGTGCCATCAGAGACAGGGCCGGGACTGAAGCTTTCTTT
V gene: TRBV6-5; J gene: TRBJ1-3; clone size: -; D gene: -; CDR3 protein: CASSYEGSSGNTIYF; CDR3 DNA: TGTGCCAGCAGTTACGAGGGTTCTTCTGGAAACACCATATATTTT
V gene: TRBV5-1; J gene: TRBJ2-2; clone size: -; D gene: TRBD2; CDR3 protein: CASSDIGLAGNTGELFF; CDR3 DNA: TGCGCCAGCAGCGACATAGGACTAGCGGGGAACACCGGGGAGCTGTTTTTT
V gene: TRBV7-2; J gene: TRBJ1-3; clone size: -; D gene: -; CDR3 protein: CASSLMGGGHSGNTIYF; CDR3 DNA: TGTGCCAGCAGCTTGATGGGAGGAGGGCACTCTGGAAACACCATATATTTT
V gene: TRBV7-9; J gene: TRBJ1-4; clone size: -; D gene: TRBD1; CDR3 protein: CASSYMGQITEKLFF; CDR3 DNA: TGTGCCAGCAGCTATATGGGACAGATTACTGAAAAACTGTTTTTT
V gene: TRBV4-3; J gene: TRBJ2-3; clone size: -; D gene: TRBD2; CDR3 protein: CASSPGGAGDTQYF; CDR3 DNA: TGCGCCAGCAGCCCCGGGGGGGCGGGAGATACGCAGTATTTT